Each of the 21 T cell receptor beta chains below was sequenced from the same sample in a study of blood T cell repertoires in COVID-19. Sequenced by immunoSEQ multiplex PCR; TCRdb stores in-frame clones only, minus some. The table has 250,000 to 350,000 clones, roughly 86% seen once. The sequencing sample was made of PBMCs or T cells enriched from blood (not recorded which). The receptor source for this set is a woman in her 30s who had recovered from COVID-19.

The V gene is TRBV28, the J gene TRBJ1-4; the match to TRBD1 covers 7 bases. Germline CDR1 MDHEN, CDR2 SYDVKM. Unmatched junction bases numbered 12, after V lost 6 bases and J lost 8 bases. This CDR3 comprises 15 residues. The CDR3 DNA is TGTGCCAGCAGAGAAACAGGGGAGGTTAGGGAAAAACTGTTTTTT. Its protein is CASRETGEVREKLFF. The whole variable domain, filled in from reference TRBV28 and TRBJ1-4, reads DVKVTQSSRYLVKRTGEKVFLECVQDMDHENMFWYRQDPGLGLRLIYFSYDVKMKEKGDIPEGYSVSREKKERFSLILESASTNQTSMYLCASRETGEVREKLFFGSGTQLSVL.

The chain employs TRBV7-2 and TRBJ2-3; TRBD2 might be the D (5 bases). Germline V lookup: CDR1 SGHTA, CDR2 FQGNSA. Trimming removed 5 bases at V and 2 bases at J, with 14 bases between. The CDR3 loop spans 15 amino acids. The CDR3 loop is CASSDTREFTDTQYF. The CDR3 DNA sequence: TGTGCCAGCAGCGATACGAGGGAATTCACAGATACGCAGTATTTT.

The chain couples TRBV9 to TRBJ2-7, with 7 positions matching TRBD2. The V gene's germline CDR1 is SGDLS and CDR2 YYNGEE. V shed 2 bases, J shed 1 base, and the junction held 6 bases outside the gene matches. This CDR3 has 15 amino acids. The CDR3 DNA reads TGTGCCAGCAGCGTGGGCGGGGGTACTTCCTACGAGCAGTACTTC. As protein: CASSVGGGTSYEQYF.

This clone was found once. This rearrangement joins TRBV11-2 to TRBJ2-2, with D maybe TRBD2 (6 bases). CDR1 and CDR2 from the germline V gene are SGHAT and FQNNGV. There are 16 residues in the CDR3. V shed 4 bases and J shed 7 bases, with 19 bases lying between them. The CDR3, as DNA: TGTGCCAGCAGCTCCCCTCCGTGGAGGGGCCACGGGGAGCTGTTTTTT. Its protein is CASSSPPWRGHGELFF. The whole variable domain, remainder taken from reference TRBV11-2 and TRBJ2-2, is EAGVAQSPRYKIIEKRQSVAFWCNPISGHATLYWYQQILGQGPKLLIQFQNNGVVDDSQLPKDRFSAERLKGVDSTLKIQPAKLEDSAVYLCASSSPPWRGHGELFFGEGSRLTVL.

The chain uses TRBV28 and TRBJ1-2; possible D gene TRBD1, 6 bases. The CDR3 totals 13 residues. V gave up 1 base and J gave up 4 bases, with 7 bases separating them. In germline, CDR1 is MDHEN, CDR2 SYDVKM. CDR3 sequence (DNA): TGTGCCAGCAGTTTATTAGGGGGCTATGGCTACACCTTC. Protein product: CASSLLGGYGYTF.

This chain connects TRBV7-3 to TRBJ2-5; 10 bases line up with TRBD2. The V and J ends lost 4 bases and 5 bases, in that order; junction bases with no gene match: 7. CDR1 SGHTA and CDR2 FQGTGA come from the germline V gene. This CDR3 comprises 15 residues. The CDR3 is CASSSGLAPPETQYF. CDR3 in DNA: TGTGCCAGCAGCTCGGGACTAGCGCCTCCGGAGACCCAGTACTTC.

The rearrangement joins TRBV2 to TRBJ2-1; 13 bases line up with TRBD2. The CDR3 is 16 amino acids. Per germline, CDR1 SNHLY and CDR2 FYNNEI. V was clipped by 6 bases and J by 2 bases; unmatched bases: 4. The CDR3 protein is CASSVGLAGAYNEQFF. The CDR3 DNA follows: TGTGCCAGCAGCGTCGGACTAGCGGGGGCCTACAATGAGCAGTTCTTC.

The CDR3 here is CASSQLMGLVYGYTF. Written as DNA, the CDR3 is TGTGCCAGCAGCCAATTAATGGGGCTGGTCTATGGCTACACCTTC. The chain uses TRBV16 and TRBJ1-2; a possible D gene is TRBD1 (5 bases). This CDR3 has 15 residues. V lost 1 base, J lost 4 bases, and 13 bases lay in between. Looked up from germline, CDR1 is KGHSY and CDR2 is FQNENV.

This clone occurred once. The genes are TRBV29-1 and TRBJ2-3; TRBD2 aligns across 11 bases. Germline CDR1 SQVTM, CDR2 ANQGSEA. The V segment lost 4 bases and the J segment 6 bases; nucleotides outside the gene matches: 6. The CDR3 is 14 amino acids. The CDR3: CSVASSGGADTQYF. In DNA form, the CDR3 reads TGCAGCGTTGCGAGTAGCGGGGGGGCGGATACGCAGTATTTT.

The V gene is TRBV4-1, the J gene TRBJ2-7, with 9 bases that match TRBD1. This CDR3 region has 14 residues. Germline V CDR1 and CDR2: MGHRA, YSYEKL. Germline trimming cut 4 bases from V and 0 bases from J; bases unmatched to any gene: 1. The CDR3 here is CASSLTGGSYEQYF. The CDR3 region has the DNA TGCGCCAGCAGCCTGACAGGGGGCTCCTACGAGCAGTACTTC.

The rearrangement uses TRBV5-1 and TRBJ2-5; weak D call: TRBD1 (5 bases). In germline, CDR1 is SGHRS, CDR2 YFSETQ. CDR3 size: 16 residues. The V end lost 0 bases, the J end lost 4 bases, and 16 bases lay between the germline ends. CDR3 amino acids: CASSLAHAGLGETQYF. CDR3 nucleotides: TGCGCCAGCAGCTTGGCCCATGCAGGGCTGGGAGAGACCCAGTACTTC.

As DNA, the CDR3 is TGTGCCAGCAGACCGACAGGCACAGATACGCAGTATTTT. This sequence encodes CASRPTGTDTQYF. The chain joins TRBV2 to TRBJ2-3; D may be TRBD1 (5 bases). The length of the CDR3 is 13 residues. Germline lookup yields CDR1 SNHLY and CDR2 FYNNEI. V dropped 6 bases and J dropped 1 base, with 8 bases sitting between them.

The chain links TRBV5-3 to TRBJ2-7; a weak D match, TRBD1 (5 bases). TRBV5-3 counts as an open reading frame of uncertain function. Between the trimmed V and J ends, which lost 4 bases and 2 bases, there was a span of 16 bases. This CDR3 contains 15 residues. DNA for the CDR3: TGTGCCAGAAGCCTTACAAGGGGAAGCACCTACGAGCAGTACTTC. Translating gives CARSLTRGSTYEQYF.

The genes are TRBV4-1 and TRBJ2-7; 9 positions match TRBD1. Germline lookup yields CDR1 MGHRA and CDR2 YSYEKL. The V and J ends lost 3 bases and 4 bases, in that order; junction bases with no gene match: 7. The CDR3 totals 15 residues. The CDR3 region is CASSHRTGEIYEQYF. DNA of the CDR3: TGCGCCAGCAGCCACAGGACAGGGGAAATTTACGAGCAGTACTTC.

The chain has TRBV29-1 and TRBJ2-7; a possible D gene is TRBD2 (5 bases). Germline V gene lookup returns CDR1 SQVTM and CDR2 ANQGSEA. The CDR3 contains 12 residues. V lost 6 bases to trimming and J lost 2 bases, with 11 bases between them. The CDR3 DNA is TGCAGCGTCCGGACTGCTACCTACGAGCAGTACTTC. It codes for CSVRTATYEQYF.

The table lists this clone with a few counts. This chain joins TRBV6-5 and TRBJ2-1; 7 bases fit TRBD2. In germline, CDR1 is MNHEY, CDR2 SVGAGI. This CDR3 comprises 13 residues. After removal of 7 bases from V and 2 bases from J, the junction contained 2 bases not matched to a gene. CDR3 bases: TGTGCCAGCACGGGAGGACCCTACAATGAGCAGTTCTTC. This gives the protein CASTGGPYNEQFF.

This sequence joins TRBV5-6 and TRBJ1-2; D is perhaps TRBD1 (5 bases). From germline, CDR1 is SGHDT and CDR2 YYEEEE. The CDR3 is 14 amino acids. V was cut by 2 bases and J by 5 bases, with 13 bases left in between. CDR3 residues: CASSFPRGEYGYTF. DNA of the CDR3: TGTGCCAGCAGCTTTCCGCGGGGGGAGTATGGCTACACCTTC.

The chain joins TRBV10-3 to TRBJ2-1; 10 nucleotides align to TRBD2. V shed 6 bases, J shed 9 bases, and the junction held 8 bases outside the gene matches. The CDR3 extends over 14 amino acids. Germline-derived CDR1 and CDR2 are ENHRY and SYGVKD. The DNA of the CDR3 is TGTGCCATCAGGACCGGGACTAGCGACGGTGAGCAGTTCTTC. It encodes CAIRTGTSDGEQFF.

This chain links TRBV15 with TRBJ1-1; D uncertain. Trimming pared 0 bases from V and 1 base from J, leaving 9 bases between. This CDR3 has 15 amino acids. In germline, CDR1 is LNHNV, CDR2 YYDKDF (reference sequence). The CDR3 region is CATSRDRRQNTEAFF. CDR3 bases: TGTGCCACCAGCAGAGATCGGCGGCAGAACACTGAAGCTTTCTTT.

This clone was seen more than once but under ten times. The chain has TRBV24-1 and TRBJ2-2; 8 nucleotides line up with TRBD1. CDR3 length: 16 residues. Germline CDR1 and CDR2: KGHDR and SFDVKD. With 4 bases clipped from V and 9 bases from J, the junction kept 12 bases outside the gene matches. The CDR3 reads CATSDPGGGHSWELFF. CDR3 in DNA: TGTGCCACCAGTGACCCAGGGGGCGGTCATTCCTGGGAGCTGTTTTTT.

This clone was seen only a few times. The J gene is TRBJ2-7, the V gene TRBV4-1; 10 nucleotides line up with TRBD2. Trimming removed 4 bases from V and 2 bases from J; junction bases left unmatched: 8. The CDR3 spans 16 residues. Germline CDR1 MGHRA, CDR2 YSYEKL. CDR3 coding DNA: TGCGCCAGCAGCCTAAGCCTAGCGGGAGACGCCTACGAGCAGTACTTC. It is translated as CASSLSLAGDAYEQYF.